This TCR beta chain appears in the sequencing data of a study of early T cells in non-severe SARS-CoV-2 infection. This clonotype turned up a few times. Germline lookup yields CDR1 GTSNPN and CDR2 SVGIG (reference sequence). Between the trimmed V and J ends, which lost 2 bases and 5 bases, there was a span of 18 bases. The CDR3 runs 15 residues. Each CDR3 protein is one row after TCRdb ran MiXCR on the 5' RACE reads. The sample consists of some 48,000 distinct CDR3 sequences, approximately 4.1% of them appearing once. The source is an adult who was a healthcare worker with PCR-confirmed SARS-CoV-2 infection or an uninfected control (not recorded which). This chain joins TRBV30 and TRBJ1-1, with D possibly matching TRBD1 (6 bases). The sample taken for sequencing was whole blood. CDR3 sequence: CAWSNYQGLETEAFF. CDR3 bases: TGTGCCTGGAGTAATTATCAGGGGTTGGAGACTGAAGCTTTCTTT.